A selection of T cell receptor beta chains follows, all from one sample in a study of EBV T-cell therapy then PD-1 blockade in nasopharyngeal carcinoma. No antigens are known for them. Only in-frame clones appear in the TCRdb table, and some are missing; sequencing was by immunoSEQ multiplex PCR. Of roughly 19,000 clones in the sample, 84% were seen once. This material consisted of CD8+ T cells from blood, taken at day 33 from a patient whose treatment included autologous EBV-specific T cells and nivolumab. Receptor source: a man in his forties or fifties with nasopharyngeal carcinoma. Each CDR3 is given with its conserved first and last residue. Each record gives: J gene, V gene, clone size, D gene, CDR3 protein, CDR3 DNA. The D gene is left open where the match is weak. Size tells how often a clone was seen (once, few, many) or the class of an expanded clone, and some rows leave it out.

TRBJ1-6	TRBV28	.	.	CASTYSSLFHSPLHF	TGTGCCAGCACCTACTCGAGTCTCTTCCATTCACCCCTCCACTTT
TRBJ2-1	TRBV25-1	once	TRBD2	CASSDLGTSGTVTGVQFF	TGTGCCAGCAGTGATCTTGGGACTAGCGGGACTGTGACGGGGGTGCAGTTCTTC
TRBJ2-5	TRBV12-5	few	TRBD2	CASGSGGAIGETQYF	TGTGCTAGTGGTAGCGGGGGGGCTATAGGAGAGACCCAGTACTTC
TRBJ2-3	TRBV4-3	once	TRBD1	CASSHRPGTGSDTQYF	TGCGCCAGCAGCCATCGTCCCGGGACAGGGTCCGATACGCAGTATTTT
TRBJ1-3	TRBV24-1	.	.	CATSDSSSSGNTIYF	TGTGCCACCAGTGATTCTTCGAGCTCTGGAAACACCATATATTTT
TRBJ2-7	TRBV19	.	.	CASSIEGGRYEQYF	TGTGCCAGTAGTATAGAAGGGGGAAGGTACGAGCAGTACTTC
TRBJ2-4	TRBV5-5	.	.	CASSRHGETKNIQYF	TGTGCCAGCAGCCGTCACGGGGAAACCAAAAACATTCAGTACTTC
TRBJ2-3	TRBV6-5	once	TRBD1	CASTSQGAGTDTQYF	TGTGCCAGCACCTCACAGGGGGCCGGCACAGATACGCAGTATTTT
TRBJ2-3	TRBV28	few	TRBD1	CASSFPGTATTDTQYF	TGTGCCAGCAGTTTCCCCGGGACAGCCACCACAGATACGCAGTATTTT
TRBJ2-5	TRBV7-6	.	.	CASSALLESGETQYF	TGTGCCAGCAGCGCCTTACTAGAAAGCGGGGAGACCCAGTACTTC
TRBJ2-7	TRBV30	.	.	CAPQREQGYEQYF	TGTGCCCCACAACGGGAGCAAGGCTACGAGCAGTACTTC
TRBJ2-7	TRBV27	.	.	CASSLEAGSYYEQYF	TGTGCCAGCAGTTTAGAGGCCGGGTCCTACTACGAGCAGTACTTC
TRBJ1-4	TRBV27	medium-sized	.	CASSLSTATNEKLFF	TGTGCCAGCAGTTTATCTACAGCAACTAATGAAAAACTGTTTTTT
TRBJ2-1	TRBV4-1	.	TRBD2	CASSLGAGVGREQFF	TGCGCCAGCAGCCTCGGAGCGGGGGTCGGGAGGGAGCAGTTCTTC
TRBJ2-5	TRBV7-9	.	.	CASSLRVSRASGDQYF	TGTGCCAGCAGCTTAAGGGTGTCTAGGGCCTCAGGGGACCAGTACTTC
TRBJ1-6	TRBV30	.	.	CAWGERRGANSPLHF	TGTGCCTGGGGGGAGCGGAGGGGGGCGAATTCACCCCTCCACTTT